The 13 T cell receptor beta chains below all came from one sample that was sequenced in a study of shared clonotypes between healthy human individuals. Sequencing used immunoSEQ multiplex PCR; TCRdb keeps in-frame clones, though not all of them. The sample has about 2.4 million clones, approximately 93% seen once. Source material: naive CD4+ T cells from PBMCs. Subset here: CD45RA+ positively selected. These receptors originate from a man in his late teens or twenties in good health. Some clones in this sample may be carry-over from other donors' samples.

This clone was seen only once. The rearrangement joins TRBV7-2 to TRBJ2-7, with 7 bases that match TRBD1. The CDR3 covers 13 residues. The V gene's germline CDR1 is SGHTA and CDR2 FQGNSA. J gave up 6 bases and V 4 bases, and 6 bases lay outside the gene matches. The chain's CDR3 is CASSSQGFFEQYF. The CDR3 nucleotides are TGTGCCAGCAGCTCACAGGGGTTTTTCGAGCAGTACTTC.

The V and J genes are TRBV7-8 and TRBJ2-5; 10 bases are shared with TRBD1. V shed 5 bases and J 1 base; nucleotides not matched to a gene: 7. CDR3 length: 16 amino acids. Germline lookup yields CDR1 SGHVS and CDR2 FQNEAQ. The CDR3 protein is CASSSRTGGSQETQYF. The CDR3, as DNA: TGTGCCAGCAGCAGTCGGACAGGGGGTTCCCAAGAGACCCAGTACTTC.

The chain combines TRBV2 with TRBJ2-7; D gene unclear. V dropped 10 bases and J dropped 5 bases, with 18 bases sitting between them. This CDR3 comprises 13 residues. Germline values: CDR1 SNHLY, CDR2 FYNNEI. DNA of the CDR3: TGTGCCATAACAAAGGAAGCGTTCAACGAGCAGTACTTC. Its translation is CAITKEAFNEQYF.

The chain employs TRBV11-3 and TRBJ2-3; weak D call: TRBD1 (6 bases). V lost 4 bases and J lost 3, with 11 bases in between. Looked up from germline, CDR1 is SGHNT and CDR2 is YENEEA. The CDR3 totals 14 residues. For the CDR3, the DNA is TGTGCCAGCAGCTACCGGGACACTACAGATACGCAGTATTTT. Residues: CASSYRDTTDTQYF.

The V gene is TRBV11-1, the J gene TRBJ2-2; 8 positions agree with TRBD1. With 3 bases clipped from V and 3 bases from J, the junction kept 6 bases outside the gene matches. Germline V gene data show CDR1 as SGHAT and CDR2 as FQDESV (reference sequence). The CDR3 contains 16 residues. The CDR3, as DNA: TGTGCCAGCAGCTTTCGCAGGGGGCATGACACCGGGGAGCTGTTTTTT. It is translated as CASSFRRGHDTGELFF.

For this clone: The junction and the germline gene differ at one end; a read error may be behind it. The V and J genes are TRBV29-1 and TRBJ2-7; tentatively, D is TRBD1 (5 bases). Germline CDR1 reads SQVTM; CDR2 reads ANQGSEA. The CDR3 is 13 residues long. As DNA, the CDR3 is TGCAGCGTATTAGTTGACAGCTCCTGCGAGCAGTACTTC. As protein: CSVLVDSSCEQYF.

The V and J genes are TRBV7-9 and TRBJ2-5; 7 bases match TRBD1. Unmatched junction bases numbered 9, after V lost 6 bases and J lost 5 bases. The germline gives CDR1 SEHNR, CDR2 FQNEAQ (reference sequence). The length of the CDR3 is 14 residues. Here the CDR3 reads CASRRAGTDETQYF. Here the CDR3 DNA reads TGTGCCAGCAGGCGAGCCGGGACAGATGAGACCCAGTACTTC.

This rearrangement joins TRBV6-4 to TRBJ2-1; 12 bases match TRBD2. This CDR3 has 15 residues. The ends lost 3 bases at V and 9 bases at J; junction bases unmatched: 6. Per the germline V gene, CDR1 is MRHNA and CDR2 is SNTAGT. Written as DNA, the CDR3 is TGTGCCAGCAGTGAGTTATCTAGCGGGAGGGGTGAGCAGTTCTTC. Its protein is CASSELSSGRGEQFF.

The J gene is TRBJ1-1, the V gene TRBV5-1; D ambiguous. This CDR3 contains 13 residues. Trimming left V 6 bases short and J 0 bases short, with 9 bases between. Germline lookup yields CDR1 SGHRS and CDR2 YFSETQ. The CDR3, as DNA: TGCGCCAGCAAGATGGAGATGAACACTGAAGCTTTCTTT. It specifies CASKMEMNTEAFF.

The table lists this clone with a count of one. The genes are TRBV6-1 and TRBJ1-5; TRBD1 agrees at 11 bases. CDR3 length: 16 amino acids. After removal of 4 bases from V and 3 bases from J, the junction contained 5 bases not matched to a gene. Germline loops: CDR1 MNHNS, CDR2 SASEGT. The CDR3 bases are TGTGCCAGCAGTGGCGGACAGGGGGCCTCCAATCAGCCCCAGCATTTT. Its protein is CASSGGQGASNQPQHF.

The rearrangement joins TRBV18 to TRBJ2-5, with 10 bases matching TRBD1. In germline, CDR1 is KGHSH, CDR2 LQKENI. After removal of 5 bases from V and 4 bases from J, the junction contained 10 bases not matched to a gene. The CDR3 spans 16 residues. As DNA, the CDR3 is TGTGCCAGCTCAGTACTCCGGGACAGGGGTGGAGAGACCCAGTACTTC. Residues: CASSVLRDRGGETQYF.

CDR3 amino acids: CASSYSGWEYF. CDR3 coding DNA: TGTGCCAGCAGTTACTCGGGTTGGGAGTACTTC. The chain combines TRBV6-5 with TRBJ2-7; D unclear. This CDR3 contains 11 residues. V shed 0 bases and J shed 11 bases, with 8 bases lying between them. Germline values: CDR1 MNHEY, CDR2 SVGAGI.

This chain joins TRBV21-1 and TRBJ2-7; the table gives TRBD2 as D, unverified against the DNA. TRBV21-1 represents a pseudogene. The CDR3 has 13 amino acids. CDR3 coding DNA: TGTGCCAGCAGCGTACCGGGAGTCGACGAGCAGTACTTC. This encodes CASSVPGVDEQYF.